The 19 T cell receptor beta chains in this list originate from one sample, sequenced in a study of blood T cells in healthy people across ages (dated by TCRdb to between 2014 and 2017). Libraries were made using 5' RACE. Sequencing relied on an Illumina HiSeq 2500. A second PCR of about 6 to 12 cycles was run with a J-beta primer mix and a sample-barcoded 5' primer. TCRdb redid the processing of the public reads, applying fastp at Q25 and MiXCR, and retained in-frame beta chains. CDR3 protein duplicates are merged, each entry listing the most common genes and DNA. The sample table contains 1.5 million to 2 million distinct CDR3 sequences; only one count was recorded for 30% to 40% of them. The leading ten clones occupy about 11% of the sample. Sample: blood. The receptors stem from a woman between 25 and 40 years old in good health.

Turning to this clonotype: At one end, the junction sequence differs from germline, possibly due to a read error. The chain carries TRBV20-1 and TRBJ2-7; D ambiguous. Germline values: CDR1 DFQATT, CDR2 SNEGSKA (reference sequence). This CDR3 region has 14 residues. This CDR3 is CSASATVASYERYF. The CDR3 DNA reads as TGCAGTGCTAGTGCGACCGTCGCCTCCTACGAGCGGTACTTC.

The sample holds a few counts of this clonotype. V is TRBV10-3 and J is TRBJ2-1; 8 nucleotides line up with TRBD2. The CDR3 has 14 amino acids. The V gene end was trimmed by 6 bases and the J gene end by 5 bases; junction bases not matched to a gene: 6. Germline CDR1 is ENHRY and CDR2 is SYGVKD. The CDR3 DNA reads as TGTGCCATCAGCCGGGGGGGCCTCGACAATGAGCAGTTCTTC. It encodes CAISRGGLDNEQFF.

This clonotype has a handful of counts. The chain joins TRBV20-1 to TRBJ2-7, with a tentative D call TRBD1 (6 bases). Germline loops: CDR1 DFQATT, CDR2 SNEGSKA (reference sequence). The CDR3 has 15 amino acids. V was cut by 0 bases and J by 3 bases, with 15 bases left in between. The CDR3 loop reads CSAREILGQLYEQYF. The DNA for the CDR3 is TGCAGTGCTAGAGAGATCTTGGGACAACTCTACGAGCAGTACTTC.

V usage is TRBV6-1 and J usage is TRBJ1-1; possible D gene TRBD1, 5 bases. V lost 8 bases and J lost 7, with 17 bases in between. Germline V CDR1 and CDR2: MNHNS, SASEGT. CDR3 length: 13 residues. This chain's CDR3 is CASEGLGEIEAFF. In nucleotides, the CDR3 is TGTGCCAGCGAGGGGCTGGGGGAAATTGAAGCTTTCTTT.

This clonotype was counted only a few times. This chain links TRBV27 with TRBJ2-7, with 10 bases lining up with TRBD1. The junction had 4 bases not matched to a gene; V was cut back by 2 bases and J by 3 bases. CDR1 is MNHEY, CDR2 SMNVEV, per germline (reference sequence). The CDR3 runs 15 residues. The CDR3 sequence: CASSLGTGVIYEQYF. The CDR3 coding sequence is TGTGCCAGCAGTTTAGGGACAGGGGTCATCTACGAGCAGTACTTC.

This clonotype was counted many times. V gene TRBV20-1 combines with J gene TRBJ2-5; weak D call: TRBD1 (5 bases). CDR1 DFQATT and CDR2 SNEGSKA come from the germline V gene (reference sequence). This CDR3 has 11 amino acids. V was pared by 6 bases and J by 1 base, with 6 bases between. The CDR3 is CSAQGQETQYF. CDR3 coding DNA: TGCAGTGCGCAGGGCCAAGAGACCCAGTACTTC.

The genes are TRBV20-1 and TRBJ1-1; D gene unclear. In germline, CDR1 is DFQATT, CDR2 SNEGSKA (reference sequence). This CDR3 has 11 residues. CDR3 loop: CRVGRNTEAFF. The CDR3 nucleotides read TGCAGGGTTGGCCGGAACACTGAAGCTTTCTTT.

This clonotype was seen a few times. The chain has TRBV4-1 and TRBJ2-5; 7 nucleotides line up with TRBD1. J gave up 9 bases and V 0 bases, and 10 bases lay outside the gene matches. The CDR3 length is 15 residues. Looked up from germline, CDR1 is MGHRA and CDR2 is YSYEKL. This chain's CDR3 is CASSQEYRNQGAQYF. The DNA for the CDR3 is TGCGCCAGCAGCCAAGAATACAGGAACCAGGGGGCCCAGTACTTC.

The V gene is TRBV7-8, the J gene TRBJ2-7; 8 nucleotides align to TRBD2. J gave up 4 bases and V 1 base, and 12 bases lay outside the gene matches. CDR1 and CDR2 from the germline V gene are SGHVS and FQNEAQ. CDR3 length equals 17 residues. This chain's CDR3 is CASSLGVPGTSDYEQYF. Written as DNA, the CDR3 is TGTGCCAGCAGCTTAGGCGTCCCCGGGACTAGTGATTACGAGCAGTACTTC.

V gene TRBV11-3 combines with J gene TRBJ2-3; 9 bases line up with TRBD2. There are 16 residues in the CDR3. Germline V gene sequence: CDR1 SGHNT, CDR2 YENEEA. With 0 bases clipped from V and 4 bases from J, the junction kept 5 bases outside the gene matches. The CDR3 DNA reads TGTGCCAGCAGCTTAGATCCAGCGGGGGGCGCAGATACGCAGTATTTT. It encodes CASSLDPAGGADTQYF. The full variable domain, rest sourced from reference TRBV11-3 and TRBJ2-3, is EAGVVQSPRYKIIEKKQPVAFWCNPISGHNTLYWYLQNLGQGPELLIRYENEEAVDDSQLPKDRFSAERLKGVDSTLKIQPAELGDSAVYLCASSLDPAGGADTQYFGPGTRLTVL.

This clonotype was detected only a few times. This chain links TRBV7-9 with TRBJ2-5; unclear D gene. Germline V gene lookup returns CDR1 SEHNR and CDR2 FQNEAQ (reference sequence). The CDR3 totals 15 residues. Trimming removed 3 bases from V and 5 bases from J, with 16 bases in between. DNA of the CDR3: TGTGCCAGCAGCTTCTTATGGCGGAAAAGGGAGACCCAGTACTTC. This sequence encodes CASSFLWRKRETQYF.

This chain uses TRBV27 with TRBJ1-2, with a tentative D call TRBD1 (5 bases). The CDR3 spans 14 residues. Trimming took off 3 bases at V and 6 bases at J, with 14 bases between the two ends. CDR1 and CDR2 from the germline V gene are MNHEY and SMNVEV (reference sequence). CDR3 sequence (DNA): TGTGCCAGCAGTTTCTCCAGGGAATTCCATGGCTACACCTTC. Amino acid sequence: CASSFSREFHGYTF.

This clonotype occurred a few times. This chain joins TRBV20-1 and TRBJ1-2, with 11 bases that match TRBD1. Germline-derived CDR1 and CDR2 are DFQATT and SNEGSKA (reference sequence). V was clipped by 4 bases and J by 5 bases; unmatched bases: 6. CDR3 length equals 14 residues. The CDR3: CSANGGDRGYGYTF. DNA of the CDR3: TGCAGTGCTAATGGGGGGGACAGGGGGTATGGCTACACCTTC.

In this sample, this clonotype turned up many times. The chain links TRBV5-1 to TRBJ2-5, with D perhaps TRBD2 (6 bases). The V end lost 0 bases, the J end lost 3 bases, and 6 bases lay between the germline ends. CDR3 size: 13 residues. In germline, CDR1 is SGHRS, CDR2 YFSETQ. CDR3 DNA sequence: TGCGCCAGCAGCTTGGGACTAGAAGAGACCCAGTACTTC. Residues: CASSLGLEETQYF.

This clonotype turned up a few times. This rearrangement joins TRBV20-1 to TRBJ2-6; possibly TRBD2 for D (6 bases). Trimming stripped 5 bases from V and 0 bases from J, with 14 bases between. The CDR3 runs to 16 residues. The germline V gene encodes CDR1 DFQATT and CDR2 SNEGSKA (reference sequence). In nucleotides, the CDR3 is TGCAGTGCTTGGGACTCTCAAGCCTCTGGGGCCAACGTCCTGACTTTC. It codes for CSAWDSQASGANVLTF.

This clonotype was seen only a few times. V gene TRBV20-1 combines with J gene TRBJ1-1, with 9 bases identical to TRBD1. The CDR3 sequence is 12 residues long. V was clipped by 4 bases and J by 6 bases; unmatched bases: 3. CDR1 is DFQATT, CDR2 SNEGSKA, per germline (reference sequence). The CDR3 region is CSATTGGPEAFF. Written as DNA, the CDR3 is TGCAGTGCTACCACAGGGGGCCCTGAAGCTTTCTTT.

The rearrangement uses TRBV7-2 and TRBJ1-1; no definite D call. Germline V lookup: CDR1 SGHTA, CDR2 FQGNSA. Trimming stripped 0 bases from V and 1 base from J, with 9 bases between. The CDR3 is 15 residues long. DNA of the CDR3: TGTGCCAGCAGCTTAGCGTACAGTCAGAACACTGAAGCTTTCTTT. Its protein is CASSLAYSQNTEAFF.

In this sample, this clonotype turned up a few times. CDR3 sequence: CASSPRLARAGANVLTF. The CDR3 nucleotides read TGTGCCAGCAGCCCACGGCTGGCCAGGGCTGGGGCCAACGTCCTGACTTTC. The chain recombines TRBV7-8 with TRBJ2-6; perhaps TRBD1 as D (5 bases). V shed 5 bases and J shed 2 bases, with 16 bases lying between them. The CDR3 has 17 residues. Germline-derived CDR1 and CDR2 are SGHVS and FQNEAQ.

In DNA form, the CDR3 reads TGTGCCAGCAGTTCGGACAGGGTGGTTGAAAAACTGTTTTTT. It codes for CASSSDRVVEKLFF. V and J are TRBV28 and TRBJ1-4; 8 bases are a match to TRBD1. V dropped 4 bases and J dropped 7; count of bases not matched to a gene: 5. In germline, CDR1 is MDHEN, CDR2 SYDVKM. This CDR3 spans 14 amino acids.